The rows below give T cell receptor beta chains drawn from one sample of a study of T cell responses to AZD1222 COVID-19 vaccine. Sequencing used immunoSEQ multiplex PCR; TCRdb keeps in-frame clones, though not all of them. The sample gives some 190,000 clones, approximately 92% of which show up once; roughly 1.4% is in the top ten. The sequencing here drew on peripheral blood, taken on day 0 of AZD1222 vaccination. The receptor set was obtained from an adult in good health. CDR3s include the opening cysteine and the closing phenylalanine or tryptophan. A row's size may be missing; if present it is once, few, many or a size class.

clone size	J gene	V gene	CDR3 protein
-	TRBJ1-6	TRBV2	CASRNYNSPLHF
once	TRBJ1-1	TRBV15	CATSRDGQRGEAFF
-	TRBJ1-3	TRBV6-5	CASTRGPSSGNTIYF
-	TRBJ2-7	TRBV5-1	CASSTGPTNSYEQYF
-	TRBJ1-4	TRBV18	CASSRDRTNEKLFF
few	TRBJ1-5	TRBV6-5	CASRGADNFQPQHF
-	TRBJ2-2	TRBV7-3	CASSSLGPGELFF
-	TRBJ2-2	TRBV9	CASSIRGTVNTGELFF
-	TRBJ1-4	TRBV6-2/TRBV6-3	CASSTGATNEKLFF
-	TRBJ1-1	TRBV3-1/TRBV3-2	CASSQPWLNTEAFF
-	TRBJ1-5	TRBV2	CASTAGLVNQPQHF
-	TRBJ2-7	TRBV3-1/TRBV3-2	CATEGTGVYEQYF